A selection of T cell receptor beta chains follows, all from one sample in a study of control samples from healthy donors and cancer patients. Assay used: immunoSEQ multiplex PCR; TCRdb lists only in-frame clones, some missing. The sample records roughly 80,000 clones, roughly 89% being singletons. Source material: blood. The receptors here all came from a man over 45 in good health. CDR3s include the opening cysteine and the closing phenylalanine or tryptophan. The order of the fields is clone size, V gene, D gene, J gene, CDR3 DNA, CDR3 protein. D genes are given only for firm matches. A clone size is listed for some rows: how often the clone was seen (once, few, many), or a class if it is expanded.

size: once
V: TRBV25-1
D: TRBD2
J: TRBJ2-3
DNA: TGTGCCAGCAGTGACGTGAGCGGGGGAGGGGCAGATACGCAGTATTTT
CDR3: CASSDVSGGGADTQYF

size: -
V: TRBV6-5
D: -
J: TRBJ1-2
DNA: TGTGCCACCAAATGGACATCCACGGGAGGCTACACCTTC
CDR3: CATKWTSTGGYTF

size: -
V: TRBV6-5
D: -
J: TRBJ1-6
DNA: TGTGCCAGCAGGCGACAGGATAATTCACCCCTCCACTTT
CDR3: CASRRQDNSPLHF

size: -
V: TRBV10-2
D: TRBD2
J: TRBJ2-5
DNA: TGCGCCAGCAGGGACGGGGGGGCGGGGGAGACCCAGTACTTC
CDR3: CASRDGGAGETQYF

size: -
V: TRBV11-2
D: -
J: TRBJ2-7
DNA: TGTGCCAGCAGCTTAGAGGTCAGGCAACCTTCCTACGAGCAGTACTTC
CDR3: CASSLEVRQPSYEQYF

size: -
V: TRBV6-5
D: -
J: TRBJ2-3
DNA: TGTGCCAGCGGCCTTCAAGATACGCAGTATTTT
CDR3: CASGLQDTQYF

size: -
V: TRBV5-5
D: -
J: TRBJ2-3
DNA: TGTGCCAGCAGCTTGGGCAGGGTCGGCCCAGATACGCAGTATTTT
CDR3: CASSLGRVGPDTQYF

size: -
V: TRBV27
D: TRBD2
J: TRBJ2-7
DNA: TGTGCCAGCAGTTTGGGGGGGTCCTACGAGCAGTACTTC
CDR3: CASSLGGSYEQYF

size: -
V: TRBV5-8
D: -
J: TRBJ2-5
DNA: TGTGCCAGCAGCTTCCTGCGGGGAGAGACCCAGTACTTC
CDR3: CASSFLRGETQYF

size: -
V: TRBV18
D: -
J: TRBJ1-2
DNA: TGTGCCAGCTCACCACCTGAAGTGGGATATGGCTACACCTTC
CDR3: CASSPPEVGYGYTF

size: -
V: TRBV7-6
D: -
J: TRBJ1-1
DNA: TGTGCCAGCAGCTTCATGGACAGTTTGAACACTGAAGCTTTCTTT
CDR3: CASSFMDSLNTEAFF

size: -
V: TRBV9
D: TRBD1
J: TRBJ2-3
DNA: TGTGCCAGCAGCCCCTGGACAGGGGAGGGTAGCACAGATACGCAGTATTTT
CDR3: CASSPWTGEGSTDTQYF

size: once
V: TRBV2
D: -
J: TRBJ2-1
DNA: TGTGCCAGCAGCACCCGGGATTACAATGAGCAGTTCTTC
CDR3: CASSTRDYNEQFF

size: -
V: TRBV4-1
D: -
J: TRBJ1-1
DNA: TGCGCCAGCCGATTACCACAGGGAGGCACTGAAGCTTTCTTT
CDR3: CASRLPQGGTEAFF

size: -
V: TRBV2
D: -
J: TRBJ1-1
DNA: TGTGCCAGCATACAAACCAGGGGTTGGACTGAAGCTTTCTTT
CDR3: CASIQTRGWTEAFF

size: -
V: TRBV5-1
D: -
J: TRBJ1-3
DNA: TGCGCCAGCAGCTTGGGCAGCCTAAACTCTGGAAACACCATATATTTT
CDR3: CASSLGSLNSGNTIYF

size: once
V: TRBV27
D: TRBD1
J: TRBJ2-3
DNA: TGTGCCAGCAGTTTGAACCGGGACAGGGGAAATACGCAGTATTTT
CDR3: CASSLNRDRGNTQYF

size: -
V: TRBV7-9
D: -
J: TRBJ1-1
DNA: TGTGCCAGCAGCTCGATAGCGGGACGGCGAGGCACTGAAGCTTTCTTT
CDR3: CASSSIAGRRGTEAFF

size: once
V: TRBV7-6
D: -
J: TRBJ2-2
DNA: TGTGCCAGCAGCTTGGGGCGGCTGAACACCGGGGAGCTGTTTTTT
CDR3: CASSLGRLNTGELFF

size: -
V: TRBV6-2/TRBV6-3
D: TRBD1
J: TRBJ2-5
DNA: TGTGCCAGCAACCCCGGGACAGGCTGGAAAGAGACCCAGTACTTC
CDR3: CASNPGTGWKETQYF

size: few
V: TRBV11-2
D: TRBD1
J: TRBJ1-6
DNA: TGTGCCAGCAGCCTAACACAGGGGGCCTCACCCCTCCACTTT
CDR3: CASSLTQGASPLHF

size: once
V: TRBV7-9
D: -
J: TRBJ1-6
DNA: TGTGCCAGCAGCTTAGAGTGGCCGGGGTATAATTCACCCCTCCACTTT
CDR3: CASSLEWPGYNSPLHF

size: -
V: TRBV4-1
D: TRBD1
J: TRBJ2-1
DNA: TGCGCCAGCAGCTGGACAGGGGAGGCGGATGAGCAGTTCTTC
CDR3: CASSWTGEADEQFF

size: -
V: TRBV5-1
D: TRBD2
J: TRBJ2-1
DNA: TGCGCCAGCAGCCTAGGACAGGGAAGGACTAGCGGGGGGCGGGTCAATGAGCAGTTCTTC
CDR3: CASSLGQGRTSGGRVNEQFF

size: -
V: TRBV5-4
D: -
J: TRBJ1-2
DNA: TGTGCCACCTCTCCCGCCAGAGGCATAGGTGGCTACACCTTC
CDR3: CATSPARGIGGYTF

size: few
V: TRBV7-9
D: TRBD1
J: TRBJ2-1
DNA: TGTGCCAGCAGCGCTCCTACAGGGGATGAGCAGTTCTTC
CDR3: CASSAPTGDEQFF

size: -
V: TRBV6-1
D: -
J: TRBJ1-2
DNA: TGTGCCAGCAGCTCGGGCGGCAGGGTTTACTATGGCTACACCTTC
CDR3: CASSSGGRVYYGYTF

size: -
V: TRBV12-2
D: -
J: TRBJ2-5
DNA: TGTGCAAGTCTCGTCACCCAACAGGGAGGGCGAGAGACCCAGTACTTC
CDR3: CASLVTQQGGRETQYF

size: -
V: TRBV18
D: -
J: TRBJ1-4
DNA: TGTGCCAGCTCACCAGGGGCGTTAGGAGAAAAACTGTTTTTT
CDR3: CASSPGALGEKLFF

size: -
V: TRBV4-1
D: TRBD2
J: TRBJ2-5
DNA: TGCGCCAGCAGCCAAGATCGGGGGGGCGAGACCCAGTACTTC
CDR3: CASSQDRGGETQYF

size: -
V: TRBV24-1
D: -
J: TRBJ1-4
DNA: TGTGCCACCAGAGCTAATGAAAAACTGTTTTTT
CDR3: CATRANEKLFF